This TCR beta chain originates from a study of T-cell reconstitution after alpha-beta-depleted transplantation in children. Study results and caveats: Reportedly, alpha-beta T cells present about two months post-transplant originated from several hundred expanded clones of graft origin.

This sample's TCRbeta library carried unique molecular identifier barcodes. TCRdb itself ran the PCR reads through MiXCR, one entry per CDR3 protein. The data show around 600,000 distinct CDR3 sequences, under 30% seen once. This clonotype was seen at least ten times. Its antigen remains unidentified. Sequenced here: PBMCs, mostly from graft donor cells, sampled 360 days after TCRalphabeta/CD19-depleted stem cell transplant. This TCR derives from a boy in the first two years of life who had a stem cell transplant for acute myeloid leukemia, so the T cells may come from the graft donor.

In nucleotides, the CDR3 is TGTGCCTGGAGTGTAAGAGGACCCCCTACTGAAGCTTTCTTT. The encoded protein is CAWSVRGPPTEAFF. This sequence joins TRBV30 and TRBJ1-1; D gene ambiguous. The V gene lost 0 bases and the J gene lost 5 bases, with 13 bases spanning the gap. The CDR3 runs 14 residues. Germline CDR1 is GTSNPN and CDR2 is SVGIG (reference sequence).